These T cell receptor beta chains were read from a single sample in a study of blood T cell repertoires in COVID-19. Sequenced by immunoSEQ multiplex PCR; TCRdb stores in-frame clones only, minus some. The profile shows some 270,000 clones, 85% to 90% of them singletons. Sequencing was done on a sample of peripheral blood. These receptors originate from a man aged 25 to 40 with acute or convalescent COVID-19. The CDR3 runs from the conserved cysteine through the conserved F or W. Each record gives: D gene, V gene, clone size, J gene, CDR3 protein, CDR3 DNA. The D gene is left open where the match is weak. The size field is filled for only some rows; it gives once, few, many or a size class.

TRBD2,TRBV6-5,-,TRBJ2-7,CASRQTGTSDEQYF,TGTGCCAGCAGACAAACCGGGACTAGCGACGAGCAGTACTTC
TRBD1,TRBV7-6,-,TRBJ2-7,CASSPRTGLGNEQYF,TGTGCCAGCAGCCCTCGGACAGGGTTGGGCAACGAGCAGTACTTC
TRBD1,TRBV14,-,TRBJ1-2,CASREQTGTGYGYTF,TGTGCCAGCAGAGAGCAAACCGGGACAGGGTATGGCTACACCTTC
-,TRBV30,-,TRBJ2-7,CAWDSTGIPEQYF,TGTGCCTGGGACTCGACAGGAATCCCCGAGCAGTACTTC
TRBD2,TRBV7-9,-,TRBJ2-5,CASSSGGQETQYF,TGTGCCAGCAGCTCGGGAGGGCAAGAGACCCAGTACTTC
-,TRBV14,-,TRBJ2-7,CASSQDRRDEQYF,TGTGCCAGCAGCCAAGATCGTCGAGACGAGCAGTACTTC
TRBD1,TRBV28,-,TRBJ2-7,CASTGQGIYEQYF,TGTGCCAGCACTGGACAGGGGATCTACGAGCAGTACTTC
-,TRBV19,once,TRBJ1-5,CASRGQAGGNQPQHF,TGTGCCAGCAGGGGCCAGGCGGGCGGCAATCAGCCCCAGCATTTT
-,TRBV7-9,few,TRBJ1-4,CATGPGTREKLFF,TGTGCCACGGGTCCCGGGACAAGGGAAAAACTGTTTTTT
TRBD1,TRBV19,-,TRBJ1-4,CASSNNRGTNEKLFF,TGTGCCAGTAGTAACAACAGGGGAACTAATGAAAAACTGTTTTTT
-,TRBV7-6,-,TRBJ2-7,CASSLAGTYSYEQYF,TGTGCCAGCAGCTTAGCAGGGACATACTCCTACGAGCAGTACTTC
TRBD1,TRBV23-1,-,TRBJ2-2,CASKTGGCGELFF,TGCGCCAGCAAGACAGGGGGTTGTGGGGAGCTGTTTTTT
TRBD1,TRBV27,-,TRBJ2-7,CASSLRPGGYEQYF,TGTGCCAGCAGTTTACGTCCAGGGGGATACGAGCAGTACTTC
-,TRBV5-5,once,TRBJ1-5,CASSFEAQPQHF,TGTGCCAGCAGCTTTGAGGCACAGCCCCAGCATTTT
TRBD1,TRBV5-1,once,TRBJ1-5,CASSLERDRGLGNQPQHF,TGCGCCAGCAGCTTGGAGAGGGACAGGGGGCTGGGCAATCAGCCCCAGCATTTT
-,TRBV29-1,-,TRBJ2-3,CSVQQAPTDTQYF,TGCAGCGTTCAGCAGGCCCCCACAGATACGCAGTATTTT
TRBD1,TRBV29-1,-,TRBJ1-2,CSAGGGSYGYTF,TGCAGCGCAGGGGGCGGATCCTATGGCTACACCTTC
TRBD1,TRBV27,-,TRBJ2-7,CASSSRTGRYEQYF,TGTGCCAGCAGTTCCCGGACAGGGAGGTACGAGCAGTACTTC
TRBD2,TRBV5-8,-,TRBJ2-7,CASSLGGGSSYEQYF,TGTGCCAGCAGCTTGGGCGGGGGTTCCTCCTACGAGCAGTACTTC
TRBD1,TRBV27,few,TRBJ1-1,CASPKDRRPEAFF,TGTGCCAGCCCGAAGGACAGGAGACCCGAAGCTTTCTTT
-,TRBV7-9,-,TRBJ1-4,CASSLVEVGKLFF,TGTGCCAGCAGCTTAGTAGAGGTCGGAAAACTGTTTTTT
-,TRBV30,-,TRBJ1-4,CAWSVLSSEKLFF,TGTGCCTGGAGTGTTCTATCAAGTGAAAAACTGTTTTTT
TRBD2,TRBV14,-,TRBJ2-3,CASSRSGVLAGEAQYF,TGTGCCAGCAGCCGGTCAGGGGTTCTAGCGGGAGAGGCGCAGTATTTT
TRBD1,TRBV29-1,few,TRBJ2-7,CSVTGGYYEQYF,TGCAGCGTGACAGGGGGATACTACGAGCAGTACTTC
-,TRBV7-8,few,TRBJ1-5,CATTGTGNQPQHF,TGTGCCACCACGGGCACGGGAAATCAGCCCCAGCATTTT
TRBD1,TRBV28,once,TRBJ1-2,CASKRGHGYTF,TGTGCCAGTAAGAGGGGGCATGGCTACACCTTC
-,TRBV30,-,TRBJ2-1,CAWSVRGIGLQEQFF,TGTGCCTGGAGTGTACGGGGTATAGGTCTACAAGAGCAGTTCTTC
-,TRBV10-1,-,TRBJ1-5,CASGVGGNGNQPQHF,TGCGCCAGCGGGGTAGGAGGGAATGGCAATCAGCCCCAGCATTTT
-,TRBV6-5,-,TRBJ1-5,CASIWRKRSNQPQHF,TGTGCCAGCATTTGGCGGAAGCGTAGCAATCAGCCCCAGCATTTT
-,TRBV11-1,-,TRBJ1-2,CASSLRTDLNYGYTF,TGTGCCAGCAGCCTCCGGACAGATCTCAACTATGGCTACACCTTC
TRBD1,TRBV10-3,-,TRBJ1-2,CAISGTAYGYTF,TGTGCCATCAGCGGGACAGCCTATGGCTACACCTTC
TRBD1,TRBV9,few,TRBJ1-2,CASTTDRDYGYTF,TGTGCCAGCACCACGGACAGGGACTATGGCTACACCTTC
-,TRBV19,-,TRBJ1-2,CASSRGDYGYTF,TGTGCCAGTAGTCGAGGTGACTATGGCTACACCTTC
TRBD1,TRBV19,-,TRBJ2-7,CASSIGQGEIYEQYF,TGTGCCAGTAGTATAGGTCAGGGGGAGATCTACGAGCAGTACTTC
TRBD1,TRBV3-1/TRBV3-2,-,TRBJ2-5,CASSPRGRRGETQYF,TGTGCCAGCAGCCCCAGGGGGCGGCGGGGAGAGACCCAGTACTTC
TRBD2,TRBV9,-,TRBJ2-7,CASSVGGSGGSSYEQYF,TGTGCCAGCAGCGTAGGAGGGTCGGGGGGGAGCTCCTACGAGCAGTACTTC
TRBD2,TRBV4-1,-,TRBJ2-1,CASSRESGLAGVNEQFF,TGCGCCAGCAGCCGAGAGTCGGGACTAGCGGGAGTGAATGAGCAGTTCTTC
TRBD1,TRBV6-2/TRBV6-3,few,TRBJ1-5,CASSWGQLNQPQHF,TGTGCCAGCAGTTGGGGACAGCTTAATCAGCCCCAGCATTTT
-,TRBV11-2,-,TRBJ2-2,CASSSISGNTGELFF,TGTGCCAGCAGCTCCATTTCAGGAAACACCGGGGAGCTGTTTTTT
-,TRBV6-5,-,TRBJ2-7,CASRESSYEQYF,TGTGCCAGCAGGGAGAGCTCCTACGAGCAGTACTTC
-,TRBV3-1/TRBV3-2,-,TRBJ2-2,CASSQDRGKTGELFF,TGTGCCAGCAGCCAAGACAGGGGTAAGACCGGGGAGCTGTTTTTT
-,TRBV7-9,-,TRBJ2-2,CASSLSRGSTGELFF,TGTGCCAGCAGCTTATCTCGGGGGAGCACCGGGGAGCTGTTTTTT
TRBD1,TRBV13,-,TRBJ1-5,CASSRSRTGIIPPQHF,TGTGCCAGCAGCCGCTCCAGGACAGGCATCATTCCGCCCCAGCATTTT
-,TRBV5-1,-,TRBJ1-4,CASSEDSSNEKLFF,TGCGCCAGCAGCGAGGATTCTTCTAATGAAAAACTGTTTTTT
-,TRBV29-1,-,TRBJ2-7,CSVEDIHEQYF,TGCAGCGTTGAAGATATTCACGAGCAGTACTTC
TRBD2,TRBV13,-,TRBJ2-3,CASSLTLAGVLDTQYF,TGTGCCAGCAGCTTAACCCTAGCGGGGGTTTTGGATACGCAGTATTTT
-,TRBV11-3,-,TRBJ1-1,CASSPGGEENAEAFF,TGTGCCAGCAGCCCCGGTGGAGAGGAGAACGCTGAAGCTTTCTTT
TRBD2,TRBV2,-,TRBJ2-2,CASSEWGGSTPNTGELFF,TGTGCCAGCAGTGAGTGGGGGGGGTCCACGCCGAACACCGGGGAGCTGTTTTTT
TRBD2,TRBV30,-,TRBJ2-7,CAWRRGLAGPYEQYF,TGTGCCTGGAGACGTGGGCTAGCGGGACCCTACGAGCAGTACTTC